Reported below is one T cell receptor (beta chain). The specificity of this receptor is unknown. Nothing much larger sits one base from this clone, and base qualities are not available. Frozen aliquots of unsorted single-cell suspensions were used for genomic DNA extraction with the QIAamp DNA kit. The tumour samples consisted of surgically resected non-small cell lung cancer tissue. Tissues arrived within 2 hours after resection and were immediately processed into single-cell suspensions. Tissue was broken up mechanically, digested enzymatically with DNase I, collagenase I and hyaluronidase for under 35 minutes at 37 degrees C, and then filtered and RBC-lysed. This specimen belongs to a study of immune cell composition in non-small cell lung cancer (dated by TCRdb to the late 2010s). As for the study more broadly: Histologic subtype, mainly lung adenocarcinoma or squamous cell carcinoma, was assigned on the basis of H&E together with p63, CK5, Napsin A and TTF-1 immunohistochemistry. TCR-beta sequencing (Adaptive Biotechnologies) was performed on some 37 paired NSCLC tumour and non-adjacent lung specimens plus 26 tumour-only specimens. Supplementary cohort #1 consisted of more than 8 lung adenocarcinoma cases with paired tumour/lung TCR-beta sequencing and with TIL populations generated to assess tumour reactivity. Several tumour specimens that had TCR-beta data belonged to rare histological subtypes and were left out of the subtype comparisons.

Summary of the overall study and its limitations: No significant correlation was found between tumour TCR-beta clonality and smoking pack-years. Nearly half of NSCLC cases had tumour-associated clones >0.5%, with 75% of squamous carcinomas showing such clones compared with approximately 30% of adenocarcinomas. Significantly higher Top 10 clone scores and productive clonality were observed in lung squamous cell carcinoma than in lung adenocarcinoma tumours. In fewer than twelve adenocarcinoma cases, a strong correlation was found between maximal tumour-associated clone frequency and TIL tumour reactivity, whereas no such correlation was found between overall clonality and TIL tumour reactivity. The reactivity cohort included only approximately 11 cases, and whether tumour-reactive clones share sequences with the dominant in vivo tumour-associated clones was not shown.

A two-step multiplex PCR was used to amplify TCR-beta CDR3 regions from genomic DNA, and Illumina-compatible adaptors were added in the second step. TCR-beta immunosequencing was performed on an Illumina platform as a commercial immunoSEQ service. Per the original workflow: Repertoires were described by productive clonality and by Top 10 Clones, which is the percentage of T-cell templates coming from the ten most frequent sequences. Values of productive clonality ranged from 0 to 1, with a monoclonal population indicated by a value of 1. Tumour-associated clones, identified using log10 scatter plots, were defined as sequences that made up at least 0.1% of tumour T-cell templates and were not found in the matched non-adjacent lung. Student's t-tests were used for two-group comparisons, ANOVA was used for stages, and linear regression was used for relationships, with analyses conducted in GraphPad Prism7 and R. TCRdb mirrors the immuneACCESS table, restricted to in-frame sequences. Some clones are absent from its copies; in checked studies, under half trace to an unresolved V gene, and the reason for the others is unknown. D and trimming come from the DNA, and the V and J calls and clone size come from that table. The sample profile shows roughly 3,400 clones; 60% to 85% of them were found once. In total, the top ten clones hold about 4% of the sample.

The TCR comes from a human donor with non-small cell lung cancer. Sequenced sample: lung tumor tissue.

The CDR3 region: CASSSDRVGYGYTF. The nucleotides read TGTGCCAGCAGTTCTGACAGGGTGGGCTATGGCTACACCTTC. Here the chain combines TRBV28 and TRBJ1-2, with 7 central nucleotides matching TRBD1. V is cut back by 4 bases and J by 4 bases, with 6 bases in the junction unmatched. The CDR3 holds 14 amino acids from the cysteine to the phenylalanine. Just the 42-base CDR3 DNA is kept, in frame starting at base 1. The germline V gene provides CDR1 MDHEN and CDR2 SYDVKM.